What follows are 12 T cell receptor beta chains derived from one specimen sequenced in a study of blood T cell repertoires in COVID-19. The method was immunoSEQ multiplex PCR; TCRdb's version includes in-frame clones alone and lacks a portion of them. Of some 290,000 clones listed, around 91% are singletons. Specimen: peripheral blood. All receptors derive from a woman in her thirties or forties with COVID-19, enrolled during active disease.

The rearrangement uses TRBV4-3 and TRBJ2-5; D unclear. CDR3 length equals 14 residues. Germline CDR1 reads LGHNA; CDR2 reads YSLEER. V dropped 0 bases and J dropped 4 bases, with 9 bases sitting between them. CDR3: CASSQEARGETQYF. The CDR3, as DNA: TGCGCCAGCAGCCAAGAAGCAAGAGGAGAGACCCAGTACTTC.

This chain links TRBV10-3 with TRBJ2-3, with a tentative D call TRBD2 (5 bases). The V and J ends lost 8 bases and 1 base respectively, with 13 bases between them. Germline lookup yields CDR1 ENHRY and CDR2 SYGVKD. The CDR3 consists of 14 residues. The CDR3 nucleotides read TGTGCCATCTGGTCAGCGGAAGGCACAGATACGCAGTATTTT. It encodes CAIWSAEGTDTQYF.

The rearrangement links TRBV5-1 to TRBJ2-2; a possible D gene is TRBD1 (6 bases). This CDR3 spans 13 amino acids. V lost 3 bases and J lost 7, with 10 bases in between. Germline V CDR1 and CDR2: SGHRS, YFSETQ. CDR3 sequence: CASSSRGDGELFF. The CDR3 DNA sequence: TGCGCCAGCAGCTCCAGGGGTGACGGGGAGCTGTTTTTT.

This chain connects TRBV5-4 to TRBJ2-7, with D possibly matching TRBD1 (6 bases). V lost 0 bases to trimming and J lost 2 bases, with 9 bases between them. CDR1 is SGHNT and CDR2 is YYREEE in the germline V gene (reference sequence). The CDR3 runs to 14 residues. The CDR3 protein is CASSLEQGTYEQYF. CDR3 nucleotides: TGTGCCAGCAGCTTGGAACAGGGTACCTACGAGCAGTACTTC. Looking up the rest from reference TRBV5-4 and TRBJ2-7 gives the full variable domain: ETGVTQSPTHLIKTRGQQVTLRCSSQSGHNTVSWYQQALGQGPQFIFQYYREEENGRGNFPPRFSGLQFPNYSSELNVNALELDDSALYLCASSLEQGTYEQYFGPGTRLTVT.

As regards this clone: The sample contains more than one DNA sequence encoding this CDR3. The chain carries TRBV4-3 and TRBJ2-7, with TRBD1 identical over 11 bases. CDR1 and CDR2 (germline): LGHNA, YSLEER. This CDR3 comprises 14 residues. The V segment lost 2 bases and the J segment 4 bases; nucleotides outside the gene matches: 1. The CDR3 protein is CASSQRDRGYEQYF. For the CDR3, the DNA is TGCGCCAGCAGCCAACGGGACAGGGGGTACGAGCAGTACTTC.

The chain is built from TRBV18 and TRBJ2-2; tentatively, D is TRBD2 (5 bases). This CDR3 is 14 amino acids long. The germline V and J ends were trimmed by 0 bases and 8 bases, with 10 bases remaining between them. Germline assignment: CDR1 KGHSH and CDR2 LQKENI. The DNA of the CDR3 is TGTGCCAGCTCACCACCGAGGGTAACGGGGGAGCTGTTTTTT. This codes for CASSPPRVTGELFF.

This chain links TRBV7-2 with TRBJ2-7, with 7 bases lining up with TRBD2. The V gene end was trimmed by 5 bases and the J gene end by 2 bases; junction bases not matched to a gene: 12. CDR1 and CDR2 (germline): SGHTA, FQGNSA. The CDR3 length is 16 residues. The CDR3 protein is CASSLGGGRGTYEQYF. CDR3 nucleotides: TGTGCCAGCAGCCTCGGGGGAGGGCGTGGGACCTACGAGCAGTACTTC.

This chain links TRBV30 with TRBJ1-1; D gene ambiguous. Germline V CDR1 and CDR2: GTSNPN, SVGIG (reference sequence). Deletions cut 0 bases from V and 4 bases from J, with 6 bases between. This CDR3 spans 12 amino acids. The CDR3 spells CAWSVTTTEAFF. For the CDR3, the DNA is TGTGCCTGGAGTGTTACTACCACTGAAGCTTTCTTT.

The chain joins TRBV4-3 to TRBJ1-1; a possible D gene is TRBD1 (6 bases). Trimming took 4 bases from V and 1 from J, leaving 16 bases between them. There are 16 residues in the CDR3. The germline V gene encodes CDR1 LGHNA and CDR2 YSLEER. CDR3 protein: CASSRGGARGNTEAFF. In DNA form, the CDR3 reads TGCGCCAGCAGCCGAGGGGGGGCGCGGGGGAACACTGAAGCTTTCTTT.

The chain carries TRBV19 and TRBJ1-5; 7 nucleotides match TRBD1. Germline CDR1 LNHDA, CDR2 SQIVND (reference sequence). The CDR3 contains 14 residues. V lost 7 bases and J lost 0; bases outside the gene matches: 3. CDR3 coding DNA: TGTGCCAGTATTAGACAGGGTAGCAATCAGCCCCAGCATTTT. As protein: CASIRQGSNQPQHF.

The chain links TRBV15 to TRBJ2-2; D ambiguous. V lost 1 base and J 7 bases, leaving 13 bases between the germline ends. Germline V gene data show CDR1 as LNHNV and CDR2 as YYDKDF (reference sequence). CDR3 length: 15 residues. CDR3 sequence: CATSRGGTVGGELFF. Written as DNA, the CDR3 is TGTGCCACCAGCAGAGGAGGAACGGTGGGCGGGGAGCTGTTTTTT.

V usage is TRBV6-1 and J usage is TRBJ1-6; 9 nucleotides align to TRBD1. The CDR3 covers 17 residues. The germline V gene has CDR1 MNHNS and CDR2 SASEGT. J was trimmed by 3 bases and V by 2 bases; bases with no gene match: 5. This CDR3 is CASSEIGTGYYNSPLHF. For the CDR3, the DNA is TGTGCCAGCAGTGAAATAGGGACAGGGTACTATAATTCACCCCTCCACTTT.